These 6 T cell receptor beta chains were sequenced from one sample in a study of cytomegalovirus exposure and HLA in healthy donors. The study ran its PCR with 60 Vbeta and 13 Jbeta primers. Libraries were prepared by immunoSEQ multiplex PCR; TCRdb keeps only in-frame clonotypes and omits some of them. The table records 80,000 to 95,000 clones, 55% to 75% of them present only once. What was sequenced was PBMCs. The receptors here all came from a woman in her late teens or twenties in good health and CMV-seropositive.

This clone was observed a handful of times. V gene TRBV21-1 combines with J gene TRBJ2-2; TRBD1 reflects the table's D call only, with no check against the DNA. TRBV21-1 is designated a pseudogene. CDR3 length: 17 residues. The CDR3, as DNA: TGTGCCAAAGATAGGGACAGGAGCCTCAAGAACACCGGGGAGCTGTTTTTT. This sequence encodes CAKDRDRSLKNTGELFF.

This clone was seen a few times. This chain joins TRBV2 and TRBJ2-7; the match to TRBD1 covers 9 bases. The germline CDR1 and CDR2 sequences are SNHLY and FYNNEI. V gave up 5 bases and J gave up 11 bases; unmatched junction bases: 10. The CDR3 totals 13 residues. The CDR3 DNA sequence: TGTGCCAGCAGTCCTTCGAGAGGACAGGGGAAGTACTTC. Protein: CASSPSRGQGKYF.

This chain joins TRBV9 and TRBJ2-1, with TRBD2 as a possible D gene (6 bases). Germline CDR1 SGDLS, CDR2 YYNGEE. V was trimmed by 4 bases and J by 6 bases, leaving 11 bases between them. The CDR3 sequence is 13 residues long. The CDR3 spells CASSPGDFNEQFF. DNA for the CDR3: TGTGCCAGCAGCCCGGGGGACTTCAATGAGCAGTTCTTC.

The gene calls are TRBV6-4 and TRBJ1-4; D ambiguous. The V end lost 6 bases, the J end lost 5 bases, and 28 bases lay between the germline ends. The CDR3 extends over 19 amino acids. Germline lookup yields CDR1 MRHNA and CDR2 SNTAGT. CDR3 sequence (DNA): TGTGCCAGCAGGATCCCCCAAGGTGGCAGCGGGCTAAAAAATGAAAAACTGTTTTTT. Protein: CASRIPQGGSGLKNEKLFF.

The table lists this clone with a count of one. The chain is built from TRBV28 and TRBJ2-6; D gene unclear. Trimming left V 6 bases short and J 0 bases short, with 3 bases between. The germline V gene has CDR1 MDHEN and CDR2 SYDVKM. The CDR3 is made up of 13 amino acids. CDR3 sequence: CASSYSGANVLTF. The DNA of the CDR3 is TGTGCCAGCAGCTACTCTGGGGCCAACGTCCTGACTTTC.

This chain joins TRBV5-4 and TRBJ2-3; 9 positions agree with TRBD1. This CDR3 region has 15 residues. V trimming: 1 base; J trimming: 4 bases; junction bases outside the gene matches: 4. Looked up from germline, CDR1 is SGHNT and CDR2 is YYREEE (reference sequence). CDR3 sequence (DNA): TGTGCCAGCAGCTTGACAGGGGGCAAGGCAGATACGCAGTATTTT. Translated: CASSLTGGKADTQYF.